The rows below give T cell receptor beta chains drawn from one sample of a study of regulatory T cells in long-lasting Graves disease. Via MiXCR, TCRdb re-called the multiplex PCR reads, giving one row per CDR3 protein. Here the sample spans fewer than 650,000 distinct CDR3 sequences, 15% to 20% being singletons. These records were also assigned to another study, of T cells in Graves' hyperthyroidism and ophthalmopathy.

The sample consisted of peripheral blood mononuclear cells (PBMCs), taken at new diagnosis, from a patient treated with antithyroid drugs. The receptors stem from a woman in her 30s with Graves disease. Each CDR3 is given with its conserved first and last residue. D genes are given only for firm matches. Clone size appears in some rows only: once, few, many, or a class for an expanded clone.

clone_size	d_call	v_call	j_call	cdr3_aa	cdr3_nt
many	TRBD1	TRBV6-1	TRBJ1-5	CASGGQLSNQPQHF	TGTGCCAGCGGGGGACAGCTTAGCAATCAGCCCCAGCATTTT
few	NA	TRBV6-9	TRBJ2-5	CASSSRGALETQYF	TGTGCCAGCAGTTCCCGAGGGGCCCTAGAGACCCAGTACTTC
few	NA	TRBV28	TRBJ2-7	CASSLNPLASVSYEQYF	TGTGCCAGCAGTTTGAACCCCCTAGCTAGCGTCTCCTACGAGCAGTACTTC
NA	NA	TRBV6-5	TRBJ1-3	CASSYSARFPGNTIYF	TGTGCCAGCAGTTACTCGGCGCGATTCCCCGGAAACACCATATATTTT
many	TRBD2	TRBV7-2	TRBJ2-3	CASSPGLAGGWAF	TGTGCCAGCAGCCCGGGACTAGCGGGAGGGTGGGCCTTT
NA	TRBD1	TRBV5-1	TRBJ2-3	CASSLQGATDTQYF	TGCGCCAGCAGCTTACAGGGGGCAACAGATACGCAGTATTTT
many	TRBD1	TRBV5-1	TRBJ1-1	CASSLGTGENTEAFF	TGCGCCAGCAGCTTGGGGACAGGGGAGAACACTGAAGCTTTCTTT
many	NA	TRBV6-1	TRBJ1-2	CASSASYNYGYTF	TGTGCCAGCAGTGCCAGCTATAACTATGGCTACACCTTC
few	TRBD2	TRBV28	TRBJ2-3	CASLGGLGTSGSPDTQYF	TGTGCCAGCCTTGGGGGACTAGGGACTAGCGGGAGTCCGGATACGCAGTATTTT
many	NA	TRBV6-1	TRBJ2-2	CASSPVGAGELFF	TGTGCCAGCAGTCCCGTGGGGGCCGGGGAGCTGTTTTTT
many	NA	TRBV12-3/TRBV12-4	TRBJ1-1	CASSFYGNTEAFF	TGTGCCAGCAGCTTCTATGGGAACACTGAAGCTTTCTTT
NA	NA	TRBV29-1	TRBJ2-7	CSVAPGSNEQYF	TGCAGCGTTGCTCCGGGCAGCAACGAGCAGTACTTC
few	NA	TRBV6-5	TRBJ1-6	CASSFRINSPLHF	TGTGCCAGCAGTTTTCGGATAAATTCACCCCTCCACTTT
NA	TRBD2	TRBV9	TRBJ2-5	CASSVSLAEETQYF	TGTGCCAGCAGCGTATCACTAGCGGAAGAGACCCAGTACTTC
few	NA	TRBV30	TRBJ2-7	CACSRQLSYEQYF	TGTGCCTGTTCCCGACAGCTCTCCTACGAGCAGTACTTC
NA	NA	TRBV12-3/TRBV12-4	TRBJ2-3	CASAAGTDTQYF	TGTGCCAGCGCAGCGGGTACAGATACGCAGTATTTT
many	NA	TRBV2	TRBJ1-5	CASSDDAGSNQPQHF	TGTGCCAGCAGTGATGACGCGGGAAGCAATCAGCCCCAGCATTTT
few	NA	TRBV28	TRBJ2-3	CASSLGARGGPSDTQYF	TGTGCCAGCAGTTTAGGGGCCAGGGGGGGCCCATCAGATACGCAGTATTTT
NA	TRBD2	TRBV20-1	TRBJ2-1	CSARDLRREVSWEVF	TGCAGTGCTAGAGATTTACGGCGGGAGGTCTCTTGGGAGGTCTTC
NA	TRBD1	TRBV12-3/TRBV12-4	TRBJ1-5	CASSFKRGQGGKPQHF	TGTGCCAGCAGTTTTAAAAGGGGACAGGGAGGTAAGCCCCAGCATTTT
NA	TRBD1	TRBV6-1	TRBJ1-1	CASSKPGGTGVNTEAFF	TGTGCCAGCAGTAAACCGGGCGGGACAGGGGTGAACACTGAAGCTTTCTTT
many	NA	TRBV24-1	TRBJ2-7	CATSDSGPGRNSYEQYF	TGTGCCACCAGTGATTCCGGGCCGGGACGGAACTCCTACGAGCAGTACTTC